The 28 T cell receptor beta chains in this list originate from one sample, sequenced in a study of cytomegalovirus exposure and HLA in healthy donors. Method: immunoSEQ multiplex PCR; TCRdb's copy keeps in-frame clones and lacks some. Of roughly 250,000 clones in the sample, more than 75% are singletons; the top ten hold around 1.2%. Source material: PBMCs. The origin of the receptors is a woman aged 25 to 39 in good health and CMV-seropositive.

Here the CDR3 reads CSVDGLAGGIGETQYF. The DNA for the CDR3 is TGCAGCGTTGACGGACTAGCGGGAGGGATCGGGGAGACCCAGTACTTC. The V call is TRBV29-1, the J call TRBJ2-5; 15 nucleotides match TRBD2. Germline V CDR1 and CDR2: SQVTM, ANQGSEA. V lost 3 bases, J lost 5 bases, and 7 bases stayed unmatched. CDR3 length: 16 residues.

The rearrangement joins TRBV7-9 to TRBJ1-2, with TRBD1 matching over 8 bases. The CDR3 runs 14 residues. Germline values: CDR1 SEHNR, CDR2 FQNEAQ (reference sequence). The J segment lost 7 bases and the V segment lost 2 bases, leaving 6 bases of the junction unmatched. The CDR3 region has the DNA TGTGCCAGCAGCTTATTGGCAGGGGGCGGTGGCTACACCTTC. Translation: CASSLLAGGGGYTF.

This clone was recorded only once. The V and J genes are TRBV6-1 and TRBJ1-2; the D is unclear. Germline CDR1 is MNHNS and CDR2 is SASEGT. The CDR3 has 15 amino acids. Deletions cut 3 bases from V and 8 bases from J, with 19 bases between. DNA for the CDR3: TGTGCCAGCAGTGAGATCAACCGGATATCGGGGGGCTACACCTTC. Translated: CASSEINRISGGYTF.

Details on this clone: The sample carries other DNA sequences with the same CDR3. The gene calls are TRBV5-1 and TRBJ2-1, with D perhaps TRBD2 (6 bases). The germline V gene encodes CDR1 SGHRS and CDR2 YFSETQ. The CDR3 runs to 15 residues. Trimming removed 0 bases at V and 3 bases at J, with 10 bases between. This CDR3 is CASSLGGGDYNEQFF. As DNA, the CDR3 is TGCGCCAGCAGCTTGGGAGGAGGGGACTACAATGAGCAGTTCTTC.

The V call is TRBV27, the J call TRBJ2-7, with a weak D call TRBD2 (5 bases). Per the germline V gene, CDR1 is MNHEY and CDR2 is SMNVEV (reference sequence). V dropped 3 bases and J dropped 5 bases, with 8 bases sitting between them. The CDR3 runs to 12 residues. The CDR3 coding sequence is TGTGCCAGCAGTTTCTACGGGGACGAGCAGTACTTC. It translates to CASSFYGDEQYF.

The chain links TRBV28 to TRBJ1-5; D not resolved. Trimming left V 4 bases short and J 4 bases short, with 8 bases between. Germline V CDR1 and CDR2: MDHEN, SYDVKM. CDR3 length: 13 residues. The CDR3 reads CASSSKTNQPQHF. The DNA for the CDR3 is TGTGCCAGCAGTTCCAAGACAAATCAGCCCCAGCATTTT.

This chain joins TRBV30 and TRBJ2-4; TRBD2 might be the D (7 bases). The length of the CDR3 is 12 residues. The V end was cut by 7 bases, the J end by 9 bases, with 16 bases between. Germline V gene data show CDR1 as GTSNPN and CDR2 as SVGIG (reference sequence). CDR3 bases: TGTGCCTCAGAGGGGGGGGTCAGCATTCAGTACTTC. Encoded protein: CASEGGVSIQYF. Complete variable domain (other parts from reference TRBV30 and TRBJ2-4): SQTIHQWPATLVQPVGSPLSLECTVEGTSNPNLYWYRQAAGRGLQLLFYSVGIGQISSEVPQNLSASRPQDRQFILSSKKLLLSDSGFYLCASEGGVSIQYFGAGTRLSVL.

This clone has a single count. The chain carries TRBV18 and TRBJ1-2; D ambiguous. The CDR3 totals 14 residues. Per the germline V gene, CDR1 is KGHSH and CDR2 is LQKENI. Trimming pared 0 bases from V and 6 bases from J, leaving 11 bases between. CDR3 amino acids: CASSPPDSWDGYTF. Written as DNA, the CDR3 is TGTGCCAGCTCACCACCGGACTCCTGGGATGGCTACACCTTC.

This clone has just one count. The rearrangement uses TRBV27 and TRBJ2-7, with TRBD2 matching 8 bases. The J segment lost 4 bases and the V segment lost 4 bases, leaving 6 bases of the junction unmatched. Germline V lookup: CDR1 MNHEY, CDR2 SMNVEV (reference sequence). The CDR3 spans 14 residues. Here the CDR3 reads CASSYGTSPYEQYF. For the CDR3, the DNA is TGTGCCAGCAGTTACGGGACTAGTCCTTACGAGCAGTACTTC.

This rearrangement joins TRBV9 to TRBJ2-1; D possibly corresponds to TRBD1 (6 bases). The length of the CDR3 is 13 residues. The V gene lost 3 bases and the J gene lost 8 bases, with 12 bases spanning the gap. The germline CDR1 and CDR2 sequences are SGDLS and YYNGEE. CDR3 DNA sequence: TGTGCCAGCAGCGGAACGACAGGCGATGAGCAGTTCTTC. Translating gives CASSGTTGDEQFF. The full variable domain, rest sourced from reference TRBV9 and TRBJ2-1, is DSGVTQTPKHLITATGQRVTLRCSPRSGDLSVYWYQQSLDQGLQFLIQYYNGEERAKGNILERFSAQQFPDLHSELNLSSLELGDSALYFCASSGTTGDEQFFGPGTRLTVL.

The chain combines TRBV5-4 with TRBJ2-5; weak D call: TRBD2 (5 bases). In germline, CDR1 is SGHNT, CDR2 YYREEE (reference sequence). The V gene lost 4 bases and the J gene lost 5 bases, with 18 bases spanning the gap. This CDR3 spans 15 amino acids. CDR3 DNA sequence: TGTGCCAGCAGCCGCCAGTCGGAGCGAGGGGAGACCCAGTACTTC. It translates to CASSRQSERGETQYF. The whole variable domain, filled in from reference TRBV5-4 and TRBJ2-5, reads ETGVTQSPTHLIKTRGQQVTLRCSSQSGHNTVSWYQQALGQGPQFIFQYYREEENGRGNFPPRFSGLQFPNYSSELNVNALELDDSALYLCASSRQSERGETQYFGPGTRLLVL.

The chain has TRBV5-1 and TRBJ1-2; 10 bases fit TRBD1. V trimming: 3 bases; J trimming: 8 bases; junction bases outside the gene matches: 10. CDR1 and CDR2 (germline): SGHRS, YFSETQ. The CDR3 has 15 residues. The CDR3 loop reads CASSSTGGPFSGYTF. CDR3 DNA: TGCGCCAGCAGCTCGACAGGGGGCCCCTTTAGCGGCTACACCTTC.

The chain couples TRBV11-2 to TRBJ2-6; 7 nucleotides match TRBD1. The germline V gene has CDR1 SGHAT and CDR2 FQNNGV. The CDR3 has 16 residues. Losses at the gene ends were 5 bases for V and 4 bases for J; bases not matched to a gene: 8. The CDR3 sequence is CASSTPQGIGANVLTF. Written as DNA, the CDR3 is TGTGCCAGCAGCACCCCACAGGGGATAGGGGCCAACGTCCTGACTTTC. The whole variable domain, remainder taken from reference TRBV11-2 and TRBJ2-6, is EAGVAQSPRYKIIEKRQSVAFWCNPISGHATLYWYQQILGQGPKLLIQFQNNGVVDDSQLPKDRFSAERLKGVDSTLKIQPAKLEDSAVYLCASSTPQGIGANVLTFGAGSRLTVL.

The V gene is TRBV6-5, the J gene TRBJ2-5; D is perhaps TRBD1 (5 bases). The ends were cut back, 5 bases at V and 5 bases at J, with 18 bases in the middle. The CDR3 totals 15 residues. CDR1 is MNHEY and CDR2 is SVGAGI in the germline V gene. The CDR3 reads CASSPGWGPRETQYF. Here the CDR3 DNA reads TGTGCCAGCAGTCCCGGATGGGGCCCGAGGGAGACCCAGTACTTC.

J is TRBJ1-4 and V is TRBV5-1, with 9 bases aligning to TRBD1. Germline V gene data show CDR1 as SGHRS and CDR2 as YFSETQ. V was clipped by 0 bases and J by 5 bases; unmatched bases: 2. CDR3 length: 15 residues. The CDR3 nucleotides are TGCGCCAGCAGCTTGGGACAGGGGGAAAATGAAAAACTGTTTTTT. The encoded protein is CASSLGQGENEKLFF.

The chain employs TRBV5-1 and TRBJ2-7, with D unclear. With 4 bases removed from V and 4 bases from J, the gap between germline ends came to 18 bases. This CDR3 is built from 15 residues. The germline V gene has CDR1 SGHRS and CDR2 YFSETQ. CDR3 in DNA: TGCGCCAGCAGCGAAGACCCTGGTGGGCCATACGAGCAGTACTTC. Its protein is CASSEDPGGPYEQYF.

The rearrangement joins TRBV5-4 to TRBJ1-4; TRBD1 matches 7 bases. Germline V CDR1 and CDR2: SGHNT, YYREEE (reference sequence). V lost 3 bases to trimming and J lost 7 bases; unmatched junction nucleotides: 9. The CDR3 has 15 residues. CDR3 sequence reads: CASSYAGTAGEKLFF. As DNA, the CDR3 is TGTGCCAGCAGCTACGCCGGGACAGCGGGTGAAAAACTGTTTTTT.

The chain combines TRBV11-3 with TRBJ2-2, with D maybe TRBD2 (6 bases). V was trimmed by 4 bases and J by 1 base, leaving 13 bases between them. CDR1 is SGHNT, CDR2 YENEEA, per germline. This CDR3 region has 16 residues. The CDR3 loop is CASSSYRGKNTGELFF. CDR3 coding DNA: TGTGCCAGCAGCTCGTATCGCGGGAAGAACACCGGGGAGCTGTTTTTT.

The J gene is TRBJ2-7, the V gene TRBV19; 12 nucleotides align to TRBD1. The V segment lost 7 bases and the J segment 3 bases; nucleotides outside the gene matches: 4. The CDR3 covers 14 residues. Germline values: CDR1 LNHDA, CDR2 SQIVND (reference sequence). The CDR3 DNA reads TGTGCCAGTACTGGGACAGGGGGCCTCTACGAGCAGTACTTC. It translates to CASTGTGGLYEQYF.

This chain uses TRBV6-5 with TRBJ2-1; 7 nucleotides agree with TRBD1. The germline V gene has CDR1 MNHEY and CDR2 SVGAGI. J was trimmed by 3 bases and V by 0 bases; bases with no gene match: 5. The CDR3 is 16 residues long. This CDR3 reads CASSYSSGQNYNEQFF. The CDR3 DNA reads TGTGCCAGCAGTTACTCTTCGGGACAGAACTACAATGAGCAGTTCTTC.

This chain joins TRBV5-5 and TRBJ1-2, with D tentatively TRBD1 (6 bases). V shed 4 bases and J shed 3 bases, with 13 bases lying between them. This CDR3 spans 14 amino acids. Germline values: CDR1 SGHKS, CDR2 YYEKEE (reference sequence). Here the CDR3 DNA reads TGTGCCAGCAGCCGTACTGGGGGCGACTATGGCTACACCTTC. Translated, it gives CASSRTGGDYGYTF.

The rearrangement joins TRBV11-2 to TRBJ1-2, with D possibly being TRBD1 (5 bases). The CDR3 consists of 15 residues. V lost 0 bases, J lost 4 bases, and 12 bases lay in between. CDR1 and CDR2 from the germline V gene are SGHAT and FQNNGV. The CDR3 here is CASSLERTGVYGYTF. CDR3 DNA sequence: TGTGCCAGCAGCTTAGAACGTACAGGCGTCTATGGCTACACCTTC.

The genes are TRBV7-8 and TRBJ2-3; D gene uncertain. Trimming left V 5 bases short and J 2 bases short, with 20 bases between. The germline V gene encodes CDR1 SGHVS and CDR2 FQNEAQ. The CDR3 extends over 17 amino acids. The CDR3 nucleotides read TGTGCCAGCAGCACAAGTGACGGCGGAATCAACACAGATACGCAGTATTTT. This codes for CASSTSDGGINTDTQYF.

The V call is TRBV6-5, the J call TRBJ1-1; D is possibly TRBD1 (5 bases). The germline V and J ends were trimmed by 3 bases and 6 bases, with 17 bases remaining between them. The CDR3 has 15 residues. Germline V lookup: CDR1 MNHEY, CDR2 SVGAGI. This chain's CDR3 is CASSYFTGGNAEAFF. CDR3 nucleotides: TGTGCCAGCAGTTATTTCACAGGCGGAAACGCTGAAGCTTTCTTT.

Here the CDR3 reads CSVAGQGDSYEQYF. The DNA of the CDR3 is TGCAGCGTCGCCGGACAGGGGGACTCCTACGAGCAGTACTTC. The chain joins TRBV29-1 to TRBJ2-7; the match to TRBD1 covers 10 bases. The CDR3 totals 14 residues. The J segment lost 0 bases and the V segment lost 6 bases, leaving 5 bases of the junction unmatched. Germline V CDR1 and CDR2: SQVTM, ANQGSEA.

This chain connects TRBV6-1 to TRBJ1-2, with 8 bases lining up with TRBD1. This CDR3 has 13 amino acids. In germline, CDR1 is MNHNS, CDR2 SASEGT. V gave up 3 bases and J gave up 14 bases; unmatched junction bases: 11. CDR3 sequence reads: CASSDQAGGSWTF. The CDR3, as DNA: TGTGCCAGCAGTGATCAGGCAGGGGGCAGCTGGACCTTC.

The gene calls are TRBV6-5 and TRBJ1-1, with 7 bases matching TRBD1. Germline CDR1 MNHEY, CDR2 SVGAGI. V was clipped by 6 bases and J by 10 bases; unmatched bases: 8. This CDR3 is built from 12 residues. The CDR3 coding sequence is TGTGCCAGCAGGACACCACAGGGGTCAGCTTTCTTT. As protein: CASRTPQGSAFF.

The V gene is TRBV23-1, the J gene TRBJ1-5; D may be TRBD1 (5 bases). TRBV23-1 is recorded as an ORF, its role being uncertain. CDR3 length: 17 residues. Trimming pared 5 bases from V and 0 bases from J, leaving 17 bases between. The CDR3 sequence is CASSAPGDCHSNQPQHF. CDR3 nucleotide sequence: TGCGCCAGCAGTGCCCCCGGGGACTGCCATAGCAATCAGCCCCAGCATTTT.